What follows are 13 T cell receptor beta chains derived from one specimen sequenced in a study of blood T cells in healthy people across ages. With a J-beta primer mix and a sample-barcoded 5' primer, a second PCR ran about 7 to 11 cycles. Each CDR3 protein gets one entry after TCRdb re-called the 5' RACE reads with MiXCR. Among roughly 680,000 distinct CDR3 sequences listed, approximately 52% were seen once. The sequenced sample consisted of blood. The receptor set was obtained from a woman over 75 in good health.

This clonotype was counted many times. This sequence joins TRBV4-1 and TRBJ1-2; D is unresolved. CDR1 and CDR2 (germline): MGHRA, YSYEKL. The CDR3 runs to 13 residues. Trimming removed 4 bases from V and 6 bases from J, with 12 bases in between. CDR3 DNA: TGCGCCAGCAGCCGCGGACGGTTGGATGGCTACACCTTC. Encoded protein: CASSRGRLDGYTF.

About this clonotype: A much more abundant neighbour one base away suggests this may be a read error. V gene TRBV15 combines with J gene TRBJ2-1; D is possibly TRBD2 (5 bases). Germline V gene lookup returns CDR1 LNHNV and CDR2 YYDKDF (reference sequence). This CDR3 contains 15 residues. Trimming stripped 1 base from V and 10 bases from J, with 17 bases between. The CDR3 DNA sequence: TGTGCCACCAGCAGAGGAGGGATTAGCTCCTACGAGCAGTTCTTC. Its protein product is CATSRGGISSYEQFF.

The chain uses TRBV7-6 and TRBJ1-6, with a weak D call TRBD1 (5 bases). CDR1 and CDR2 (germline): SGHVS, FNYEAQ. The CDR3 is made up of 13 amino acids. V gave up 5 bases and J gave up 9 bases, with 11 bases separating them. The CDR3 spells CASSPLQGSPLHF. DNA for the CDR3: TGTGCCAGCAGCCCACTCCAGGGTTCACCCCTCCACTTT. Complete variable domain (other parts from reference TRBV7-6 and TRBJ1-6): GAGVSQSPRYKVTKRGQDVALRCDPISGHVSLYWYRQALGQGPEFLTYFNYEAQQDKSGLPNDRFSAERPEGSISTLTIQRTEQRDSAMYRCASSPLQGSPLHFGNGTRLTVT.

The chain has TRBV28 and TRBJ2-7; 11 nucleotides agree with TRBD1. V was pared by 1 base and J by 5 bases, with 7 bases of the junction left unmatched. CDR3 length: 16 residues. The V gene's germline CDR1 is MDHEN and CDR2 SYDVKM. CDR3 loop: CASSLLGTGGVDEQYF. In DNA form, the CDR3 reads TGTGCCAGCAGTTTATTGGGGACAGGGGGTGTAGACGAGCAGTACTTC.

As regards this clonotype: A read error may account for a junction end that differs from germline. The chain carries TRBV29-1 and TRBJ2-1; 7 nucleotides agree with TRBD2. CDR3 length: 12 amino acids. Germline CDR1 and CDR2: SQVTM and ANQGSEA. CDR3 protein: CNVGDYYNEQFF. In DNA, the CDR3 is TGCAACGTTGGGGACTATTACAATGAGCAGTTCTTC.

The chain combines TRBV5-6 with TRBJ2-1; perhaps TRBD2 as D (5 bases). Germline CDR1 and CDR2: SGHDT and YYEEEE. V was pared by 4 bases and J by 4 bases, with 15 bases between. The CDR3 contains 15 residues. The CDR3 DNA reads TGTGCCAGCAGCGCGGGCGCCTCACTTTACAATGAGCAGTTCTTC. This sequence encodes CASSAGASLYNEQFF.

CDR3: CAVGEQYF. Here the CDR3 DNA reads TGTGCCGTCGGGGAGCAGTACTTC. The chain links TRBV10-3 to TRBJ2-7, with unresolved D. The V gene lost 11 bases and the J gene lost 7 bases, with 6 bases spanning the gap. The CDR3 covers 8 residues. Germline-derived CDR1 and CDR2 are ENHRY and SYGVKD.

This sequence joins TRBV7-3 and TRBJ2-5; 8 bases line up with TRBD2. The V gene's germline CDR1 is SGHTA and CDR2 FQGTGA. The length of the CDR3 is 13 residues. V trimming: 5 bases; J trimming: 4 bases; junction bases outside the gene matches: 3. The CDR3 sequence is CASSRREGETQYF. In nucleotides, the CDR3 is TGTGCCAGCAGCCGACGGGAGGGAGAGACCCAGTACTTC.

The table lists this clonotype with many counts. The DNA for the CDR3 is TGTGCCAGCAGTGATAGGTCAACTAATGAAAAACTGTTTTTT. It is translated as CASSDRSTNEKLFF. The rearrangement uses TRBV2 and TRBJ1-4; no firm D call. Germline CDR1 and CDR2: SNHLY and FYNNEI. This CDR3 is 14 amino acids long. V was pared by 3 bases and J by 0 bases, with 5 bases between.

The chain employs TRBV7-9 and TRBJ2-4, with 7 bases that match TRBD1. The DNA end is a closer match to TRBJ2-7, so the J assignment may be wrong. Germline V lookup: CDR1 SEHNR, CDR2 FQNEAQ (reference sequence). CDR3 length: 16 amino acids. The CDR3 DNA sequence: TGTGCCAGCAGCTTTAAGGGGGCAGGGTGGACCTACGAGCAGTACTTC. Its translation is CASSFKGAGWTYEQYF.

Regarding this clonotype: It may be a read error: a sequence one base away is much more abundant. This chain joins TRBV5-1 and TRBJ2-5; D remains ambiguous. Trimming shortened V by 2 bases and J by 11 bases, and 13 bases separated the two germline ends. This CDR3 comprises 12 residues. CDR1 and CDR2 from the germline V gene are SGHRS and YFSETQ. DNA for the CDR3: TGCGCCAGCAGCTTACCAAACAATGAGCAGTACTTC. This encodes CASSLPNNEQYF.

This clonotype was seen repeatedly, ten times or more. CDR3 protein: CASSPRGSSYEQYF. CDR3 sequence (DNA): TGTGCCAGCAGCCCTCGGGGGAGCTCCTACGAGCAGTACTTC. This sequence joins TRBV3-1 and TRBJ2-7, with D maybe TRBD2 (6 bases). Trimming removed 4 bases from V and 0 bases from J, with 10 bases in between. The germline gives CDR1 LGHDT, CDR2 YNNKEL (reference sequence). The CDR3 is made up of 14 amino acids.

Points on this clonotype: A much larger clone lies one base from this, so it may be a read error. The chain carries TRBV20-1 and TRBJ2-3; a possible D gene is TRBD1 (6 bases). Per germline, CDR1 DFQATT and CDR2 SNEGSKA (reference sequence). The length of the CDR3 is 14 residues. The CDR3 sequence is CSAPRGPRTETQYF. The CDR3 nucleotides read TGCAGTGCCCCTCGGGGACCGAGGACAGAGACGCAGTATTTT.